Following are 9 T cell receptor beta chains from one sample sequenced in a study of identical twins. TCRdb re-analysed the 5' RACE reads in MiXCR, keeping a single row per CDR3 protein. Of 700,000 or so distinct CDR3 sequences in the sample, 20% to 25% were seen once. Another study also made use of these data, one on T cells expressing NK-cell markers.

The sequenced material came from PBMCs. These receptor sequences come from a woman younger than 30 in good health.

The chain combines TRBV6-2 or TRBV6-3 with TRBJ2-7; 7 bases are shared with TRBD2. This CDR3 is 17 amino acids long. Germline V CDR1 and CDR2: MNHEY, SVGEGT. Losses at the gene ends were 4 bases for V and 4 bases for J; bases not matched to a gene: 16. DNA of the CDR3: TGTGCCAGCAGTTTGTCCGGCGCGGGAGCTTGGGTATACGAGCAGTACTTC. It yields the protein CASSLSGAGAWVYEQYF.

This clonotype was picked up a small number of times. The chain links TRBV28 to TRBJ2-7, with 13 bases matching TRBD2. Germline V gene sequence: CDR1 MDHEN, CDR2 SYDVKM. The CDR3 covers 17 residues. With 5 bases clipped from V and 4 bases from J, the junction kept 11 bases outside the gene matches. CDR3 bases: TGTGCCAGCAGTAAACGGTTGGGACTAGCGGGACGGTACGAGCAGTACTTC. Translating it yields CASSKRLGLAGRYEQYF.

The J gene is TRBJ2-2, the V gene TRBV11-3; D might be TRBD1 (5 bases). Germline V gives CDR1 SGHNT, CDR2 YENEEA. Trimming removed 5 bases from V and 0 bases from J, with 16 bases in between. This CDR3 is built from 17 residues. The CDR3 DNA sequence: TGTGCCAGCAGCCGACCGTCAGACAGTCCGAACACCGGGGAGCTGTTTTTT. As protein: CASSRPSDSPNTGELFF.

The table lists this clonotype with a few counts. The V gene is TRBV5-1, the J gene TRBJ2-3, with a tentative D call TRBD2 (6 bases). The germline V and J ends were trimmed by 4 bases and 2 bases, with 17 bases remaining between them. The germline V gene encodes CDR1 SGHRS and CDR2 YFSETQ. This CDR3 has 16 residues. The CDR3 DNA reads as TGCGCCAGCAGCCTGTTTCGGGACTTCATCACAGATACGCAGTATTTT. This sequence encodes CASSLFRDFITDTQYF. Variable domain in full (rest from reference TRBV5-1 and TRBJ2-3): KAGVTQTPRYLIKTRGQQVTLSCSPISGHRSVSWYQQTPGQGLQFLFEYFSETQRNKGNFPGRFSGRQFSNSRSEMNVSTLELGDSALYLCASSLFRDFITDTQYFGPGTRLTVL.

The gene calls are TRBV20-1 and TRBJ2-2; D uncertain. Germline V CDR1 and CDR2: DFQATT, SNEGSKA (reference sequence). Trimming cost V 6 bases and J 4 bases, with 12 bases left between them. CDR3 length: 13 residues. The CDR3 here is CSAAMTVTGELFF. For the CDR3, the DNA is TGCAGTGCCGCTATGACTGTCACCGGGGAGCTGTTTTTT.

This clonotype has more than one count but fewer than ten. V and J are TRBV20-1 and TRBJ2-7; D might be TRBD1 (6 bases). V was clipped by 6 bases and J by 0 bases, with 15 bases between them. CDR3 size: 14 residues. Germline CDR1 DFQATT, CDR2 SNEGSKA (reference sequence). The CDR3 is CSARRTGISYEQYF. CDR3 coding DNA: TGCAGTGCCAGACGAACAGGGATCTCCTACGAGCAGTACTTC.

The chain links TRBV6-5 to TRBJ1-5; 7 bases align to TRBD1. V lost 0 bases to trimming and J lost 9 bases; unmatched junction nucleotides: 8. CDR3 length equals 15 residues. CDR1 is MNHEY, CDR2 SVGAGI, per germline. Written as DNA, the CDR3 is TGTGCCAGCAGTTACTCGTGGGACAGAGAGCGGCCCCAGCATTTT. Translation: CASSYSWDRERPQHF.

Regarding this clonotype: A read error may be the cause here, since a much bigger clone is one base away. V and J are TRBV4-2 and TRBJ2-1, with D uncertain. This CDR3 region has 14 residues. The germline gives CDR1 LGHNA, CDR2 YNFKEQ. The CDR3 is CASSQREISNEQLF. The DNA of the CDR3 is TGTGCCAGCAGCCAACGAGAGATATCCAATGAGCAGCTCTTC.

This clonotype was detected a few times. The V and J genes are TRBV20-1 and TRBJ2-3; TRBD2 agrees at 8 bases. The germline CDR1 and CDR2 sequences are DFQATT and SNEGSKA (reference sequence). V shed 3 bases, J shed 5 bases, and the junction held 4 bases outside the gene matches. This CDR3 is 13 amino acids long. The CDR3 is CSARASGRDTQYF. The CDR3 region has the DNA TGCAGTGCTAGGGCCAGCGGGAGAGATACGCAGTATTTT.